This T cell receptor (beta chain) derives from a study of T cell responses to AZD1222 COVID-19 vaccine. This clone was observed a few times. As yet, its antigen is unknown. V shed 8 bases and J shed 3 bases, with 18 bases lying between them. The CDR3 is made up of 15 amino acids. Germline V lookup: CDR1 SNHLY, CDR2 FYNNEI. Study-level findings and limits: It was only after the peak T cell response that any repertoires were sampled.

Clones were read by immunoSEQ multiplex PCR, and TCRdb kept only the in-frame ones, dropping some. The data show 79,000 or so clones, roughly 80% seen once. Source: peripheral blood, taken 28 days after the second dose of the MenACWY control vaccine. The clonotype originates from an adult who received the MenACWY meningococcal vaccine as a control. V usage is TRBV2 and J usage is TRBJ2-3; perhaps TRBD1 as D (6 bases). In DNA form, the CDR3 reads TGTGCCAGCGGGCAGGGGCGGAAGCGGACAGATACGCAGTATTTT. This gives the protein CASGQGRKRTDTQYF.